Listed below are T cell receptor beta chains from one sample, sequenced in a study of cytomegalovirus exposure and HLA in healthy donors. Clones were read by immunoSEQ multiplex PCR, and TCRdb kept only the in-frame ones, dropping some. The sample has 75,000 to 90,000 clones, roughly 80% seen once. The specimen was PBMCs. The receptors shown here come from a man aged 50 to 59 in good health and CMV-seronegative. CDR3s include the opening cysteine and the closing phenylalanine or tryptophan. D genes are given only for firm matches. The size entry is marked missing in some rows and otherwise reads once, few, many or a size class.

j_call cdr3_length clone_size v_call d_call cdr3_nt cdr3_aa
TRBJ2-7 15 medium-sized TRBV5-8 - TGTGCCAGCAGCGCTGAGGAGGTTGAGGGCTACGAGCAGTACTTC CASSAEEVEGYEQYF
TRBJ2-5 16 - TRBV2 - TGTGCCAGCCCAAAGGGGGAGGGGGTGGGACAAGAGACCCAGTACTTC CASPKGEGVGQETQYF
TRBJ2-7 16 - TRBV27 TRBD1 TGTGCCAGCAGCCGCTACGGATCGACAGGGGGCTACGAGCAGTACTTC CASSRYGSTGGYEQYF
TRBJ2-7 13 - TRBV7-9 TRBD1 TGTGCCAGCAGCTTAGCCGGGACAGAGGAGCAGTACTTC CASSLAGTEEQYF
TRBJ1-2 14 - TRBV2 - TGTGCCAGCCTGCCCTTCCTAGGGGTGGTTGGCTACACCTTC CASLPFLGVVGYTF
TRBJ2-3 14 - TRBV9 - TGTGCCAGCAGCGTAGGAGGGAACACAGATACGCAGTATTTT CASSVGGNTDTQYF
TRBJ2-2 18 - TRBV4-3 TRBD1 TGCGCCAGCAGCCGGAGGCCTCCGGGACAGGGGAACACCGGGGAGCTGTTTTTT CASSRRPPGQGNTGELFF
TRBJ2-2 15 - TRBV19 - TGTGCCAGTAGACGGGCTTCAGGGGACACCGGGGAGCTGTTTTTT CASRRASGDTGELFF
TRBJ2-1 17 - TRBV29-1 - TGCAGCGTTGTTCCCCTGAATGAGCGTCTACACTACAATGAGCAGTTCTTC CSVVPLNERLHYNEQFF
TRBJ2-3 17 - TRBV4-3 TRBD1 TGCGCCAGCAGCCAAGATGGATTAGGGGGCCTGTCGAATACGCAGTATTTT CASSQDGLGGLSNTQYF
TRBJ2-1 15 once TRBV2 - TGTGCCAGCGGGACAAGCACACTCTCCTACAATGAGCAGTTCTTC CASGTSTLSYNEQFF
TRBJ1-2 16 - TRBV9 TRBD1 TGTGCCAGTAGCGTAGGGGCAGGGGGCTTGAACTATGGCTACACCTTC CASSVGAGGLNYGYTF
TRBJ1-5 12 - TRBV2 - TGTGCCAGCAGACAGGGAAATCAGCCCCAGCATTTT CASRQGNQPQHF
TRBJ2-3 16 - TRBV5-1 TRBD1 TGCGCCAGCAGCTGGGCCACAGGGGACGGAAAAGATACGCAGTATTTT CASSWATGDGKDTQYF
TRBJ1-1 16 - TRBV18 - TGTGCCAGCTCACCACCCAACATCGCTCCGGGCACTGAAGCTTTCTTT CASSPPNIAPGTEAFF
TRBJ2-7 14 - TRBV2 TRBD2 TGTGCCAGCAAAGGGACTAGCGGAACCTACGAGCAGTACTTC CASKGTSGTYEQYF